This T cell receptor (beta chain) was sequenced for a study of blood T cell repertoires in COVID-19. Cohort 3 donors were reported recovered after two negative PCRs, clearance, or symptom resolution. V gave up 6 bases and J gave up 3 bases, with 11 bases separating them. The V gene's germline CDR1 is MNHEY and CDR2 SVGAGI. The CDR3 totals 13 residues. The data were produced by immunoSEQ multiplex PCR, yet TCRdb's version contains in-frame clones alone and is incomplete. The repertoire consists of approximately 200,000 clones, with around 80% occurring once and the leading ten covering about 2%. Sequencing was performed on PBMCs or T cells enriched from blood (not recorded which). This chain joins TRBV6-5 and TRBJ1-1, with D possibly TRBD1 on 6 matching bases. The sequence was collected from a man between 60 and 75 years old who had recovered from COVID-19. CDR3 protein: CASSGGGHTEAFF. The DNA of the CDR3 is TGTGCCAGCAGCGGCGGGGGGCACACTGAAGCTTTCTTT.